Each of the 8 T cell receptor beta chains below was sequenced from the same sample in a study of Graves' ophthalmopathy and Graves' hyperthyroidism. Researchers took RNA transcripts and amplified TCR beta CDR3 regions from them. HTBI primers served in a first-round RT-PCR, which a second-round multiplex PCR followed. MiXCR, run by TCRdb on the multiplex PCR reads, gives a single entry per CDR3 protein. The sample has 900,000 to 1,200,000 distinct CDR3 sequences, less than 45% seen once. The sequencing sample was made of peripheral blood or thyroid tissue (not recorded which). The receptors come from an adult man with Graves' hyperthyroidism.

This clonotype has a handful of counts. This sequence joins TRBV12-3 or TRBV12-4 and TRBJ2-5, with TRBD1 as a possible D gene (6 bases). The CDR3 has 13 residues. The V and J ends lost 4 bases and 3 bases respectively, with 9 bases between them. The CDR3 region has the DNA TGTGCCAGCAGTTGGGACACCGAAGAGACCCAGTACTTC. Translating gives CASSWDTEETQYF.

This clonotype has a count of ten or more. The chain employs TRBV15 and TRBJ1-3; D uncertain. Per germline, CDR1 LNHNV and CDR2 YYDKDF (reference sequence). CDR3 length: 17 amino acids. V shed 3 bases and J shed 9 bases, with 24 bases lying between them. The CDR3 DNA reads TGTGCCACCAGCAGCGCCAACCTGAGTTTCTCTAATTGCACCATATATTTT. Its translation is CATSSANLSFSNCTIYF.

With regard to this clonotype: It may be a read error: a sequence one base away is much more abundant. The chain links TRBV7-2 to TRBJ2-2; D not resolved. Trimming pared 1 base from V and 6 bases from J, leaving 9 bases between. Germline CDR1 and CDR2: SGHTA and FQGNSA. This CDR3 has 14 amino acids. CDR3 DNA: TGTGCCAGCAGCTTAGTTTCGAGCGCCGGGGAGCTGTTTTTT. Its translation is CASSLVSSAGELFF.

This clonotype was recorded a few times. An end of the junction differs from the germline gene, which may be a read error. The rearrangement joins TRBV6-5 to TRBJ1-1; possible D gene TRBD1, 5 bases. This CDR3 has 16 residues. Germline V lookup: CDR1 MNHEY, CDR2 SVGAGI. The CDR3 loop is CASSYGLGRTNAEAFF. CDR3 nucleotides: TGTGCCAGCAGTTACGGACTGGGACGGACGAACGCTGAAGCTTTCTTT.

This clonotype was found many times. The V call is TRBV10-3, the J call TRBJ1-5; D gene ambiguous. This CDR3 spans 14 amino acids. Germline CDR1 ENHRY, CDR2 SYGVKD. Trimming left V 6 bases short and J 0 bases short, with 9 bases between. Written as DNA, the CDR3 is TGTGCCATCAGGTTGGGCTATAGCAATCAGCCCCAGCATTTT. Amino acid sequence: CAIRLGYSNQPQHF.

The chain's CDR3 is CASSIMLAGINQPQHF. In DNA, the CDR3 is TGTGCCAGTAGTATAATGTTGGCGGGCATCAATCAGCCCCAGCATTTT. The chain recombines TRBV19 with TRBJ1-5; no definite D call. Germline CDR1 and CDR2: LNHDA and SQIVND (reference sequence). This CDR3 spans 16 amino acids. V was trimmed by 2 bases and J by 3 bases, leaving 14 bases between them.

A remark on this clonotype: The junction departs from the called germline gene at one end, perhaps through a read error. This sequence joins TRBV19 and TRBJ2-5, with 7 bases aligning to TRBD2. The length of the CDR3 is 18 residues. In germline, CDR1 is LNHDA, CDR2 SQIVND (reference sequence). Here the CDR3 DNA reads TGTGTCAGTAGTGGCGGCGGCGGTAGCGGGTGGGGACCGGAGACCCAGTACTTC. Its translation is CVSSGGGGSGWGPETQYF.

Concerning this clonotype: With a much larger clone just one base away, this may be a read error. The CDR3, as DNA: TGCGGCGTTGTCCGGCAGGGTGTGACTAATGAAAAACTGTTTTTT. It is translated as CGVVRQGVTNEKLFF. This sequence joins TRBV29-1 and TRBJ1-4, with D perhaps matching TRBD1 (5 bases). The CDR3 extends over 15 amino acids. Looked up from germline, CDR1 is SQVTM and CDR2 is ANQGSEA.